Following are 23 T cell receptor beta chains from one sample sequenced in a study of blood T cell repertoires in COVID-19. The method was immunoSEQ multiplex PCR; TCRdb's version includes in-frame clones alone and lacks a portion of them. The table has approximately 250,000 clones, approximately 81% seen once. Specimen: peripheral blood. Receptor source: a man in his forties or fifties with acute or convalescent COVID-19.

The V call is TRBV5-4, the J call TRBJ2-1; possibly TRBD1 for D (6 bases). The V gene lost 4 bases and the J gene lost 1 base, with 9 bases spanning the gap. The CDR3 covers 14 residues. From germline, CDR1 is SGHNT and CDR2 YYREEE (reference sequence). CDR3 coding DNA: TGTGCCAGCAGCGGGCAGGGGTCCTACAATGAGCAGTTCTTC. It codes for CASSGQGSYNEQFF.

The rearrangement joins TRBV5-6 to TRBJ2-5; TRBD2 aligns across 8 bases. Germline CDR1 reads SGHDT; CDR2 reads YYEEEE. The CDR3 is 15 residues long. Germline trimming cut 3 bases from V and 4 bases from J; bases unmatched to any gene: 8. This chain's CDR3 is CASSSGDAGGETQYF. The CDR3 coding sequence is TGTGCCAGCAGCTCCGGGGATGCGGGGGGAGAGACCCAGTACTTC.

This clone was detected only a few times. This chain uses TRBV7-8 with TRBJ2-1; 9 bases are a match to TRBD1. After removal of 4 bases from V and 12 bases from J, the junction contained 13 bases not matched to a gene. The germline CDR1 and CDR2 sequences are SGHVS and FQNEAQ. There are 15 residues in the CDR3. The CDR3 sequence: CASSSGTGQGIWQFF. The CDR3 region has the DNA TGTGCCAGCAGCTCTGGTACGGGACAGGGAATATGGCAGTTCTTC.

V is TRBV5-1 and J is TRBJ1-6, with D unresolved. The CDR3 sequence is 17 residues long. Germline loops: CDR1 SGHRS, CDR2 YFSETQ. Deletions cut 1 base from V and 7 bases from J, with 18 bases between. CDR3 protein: CASSLSVHQKSNSPLHF. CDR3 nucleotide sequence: TGCGCCAGCAGCTTGAGTGTACATCAGAAGTCGAATTCACCCCTCCACTTT.

CDR3 in amino acids: CASSLTWGPNSPLHF. The CDR3 DNA is TGTGCCAGCAGCTTAACTTGGGGCCCTAATTCACCCCTCCACTTT. The chain recombines TRBV11-2 with TRBJ1-6, with D perhaps TRBD1 (5 bases). Germline assignment: CDR1 SGHAT and CDR2 FQNNGV. Trimming shortened V by 2 bases and J by 6 bases, and 11 bases separated the two germline ends. The CDR3 has 15 amino acids.

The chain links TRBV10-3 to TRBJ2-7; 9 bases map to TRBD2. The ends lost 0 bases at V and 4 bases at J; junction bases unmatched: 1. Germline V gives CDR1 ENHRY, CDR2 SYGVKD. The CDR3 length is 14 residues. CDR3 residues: CAISESTSGYEQYF. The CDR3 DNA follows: TGTGCCATCAGTGAGTCGACTAGCGGTTACGAGCAGTACTTC.

CDR3 coding DNA: TGTGCCAGTAGCGGACTTGGGGGGGAGACCCAGTACTTC. This encodes CASSGLGGETQYF. This rearrangement joins TRBV19 to TRBJ2-5; D may be TRBD2 (6 bases). Germline CDR1 is LNHDA and CDR2 is SQIVND (reference sequence). This CDR3 spans 13 amino acids. V lost 6 bases and J 5 bases, leaving 13 bases between the germline ends.

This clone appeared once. CDR3 region: CASSSGYQETQYF. In nucleotides, the CDR3 is TGTGCCAGTAGTAGCGGGTACCAAGAGACCCAGTACTTC. This chain joins TRBV2 and TRBJ2-5; 7 bases are shared with TRBD2. The ends lost 9 bases at V and 0 bases at J; junction bases unmatched: 4. CDR3 size: 13 residues. The germline gives CDR1 SNHLY, CDR2 FYNNEI.

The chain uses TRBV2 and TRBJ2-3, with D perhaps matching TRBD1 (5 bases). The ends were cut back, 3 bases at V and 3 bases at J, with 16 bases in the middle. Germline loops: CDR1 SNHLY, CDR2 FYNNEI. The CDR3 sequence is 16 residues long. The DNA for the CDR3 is TGTGCCAGCAGTGAGTCGGCAGGGCGAGGTACAGATACGCAGTATTTT. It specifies CASSESAGRGTDTQYF.

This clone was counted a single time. CDR3 region: CASRTLAGGTDTQYF. In DNA form, the CDR3 reads TGTGCCAGTAGAACGCTAGCGGGGGGCACAGATACGCAGTATTTT. The chain uses TRBV19 and TRBJ2-3; TRBD2 matches at 10 bases. V dropped 6 bases and J dropped 1; count of bases not matched to a gene: 4. This CDR3 has 15 amino acids. CDR1 is LNHDA, CDR2 SQIVND, per germline (reference sequence).

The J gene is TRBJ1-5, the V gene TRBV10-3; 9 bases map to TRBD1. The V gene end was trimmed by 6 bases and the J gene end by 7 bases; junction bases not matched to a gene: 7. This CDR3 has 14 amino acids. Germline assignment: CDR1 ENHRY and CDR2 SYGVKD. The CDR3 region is CAISSGQGDQPQHF. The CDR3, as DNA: TGTGCCATCAGCTCGGGACAGGGTGACCAGCCCCAGCATTTT.

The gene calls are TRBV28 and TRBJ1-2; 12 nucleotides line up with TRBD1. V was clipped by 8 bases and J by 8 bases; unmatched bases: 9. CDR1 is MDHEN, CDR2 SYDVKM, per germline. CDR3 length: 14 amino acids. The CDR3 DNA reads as TGTGCCAGCGATGGGACAGGGGGCAGTGGAGGCTACACCTTC. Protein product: CASDGTGGSGGYTF.

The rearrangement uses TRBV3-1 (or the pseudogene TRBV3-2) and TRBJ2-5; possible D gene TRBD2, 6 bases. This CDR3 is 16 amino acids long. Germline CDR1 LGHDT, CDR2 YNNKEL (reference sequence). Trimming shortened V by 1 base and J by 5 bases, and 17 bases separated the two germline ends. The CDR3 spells CASSQVAGNPGETQYF. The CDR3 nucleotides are TGTGCCAGCAGCCAAGTGGCGGGAAATCCTGGGGAGACCCAGTACTTC.

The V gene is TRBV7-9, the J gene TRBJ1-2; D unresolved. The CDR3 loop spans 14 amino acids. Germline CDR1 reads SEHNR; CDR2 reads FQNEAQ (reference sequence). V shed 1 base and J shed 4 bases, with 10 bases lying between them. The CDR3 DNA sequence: TGTGCCAGCAGCTTAGATGGCAAGATCTATGGCTACACCTTC. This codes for CASSLDGKIYGYTF.

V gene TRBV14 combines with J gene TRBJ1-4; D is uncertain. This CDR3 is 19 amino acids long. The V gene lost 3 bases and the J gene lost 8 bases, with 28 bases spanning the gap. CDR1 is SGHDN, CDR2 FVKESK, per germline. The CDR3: CASSQFGGGFWGTNEKLFF. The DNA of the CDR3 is TGTGCCAGCAGCCAGTTCGGCGGAGGGTTCTGGGGAACGAACGAAAAACTGTTTTTT.

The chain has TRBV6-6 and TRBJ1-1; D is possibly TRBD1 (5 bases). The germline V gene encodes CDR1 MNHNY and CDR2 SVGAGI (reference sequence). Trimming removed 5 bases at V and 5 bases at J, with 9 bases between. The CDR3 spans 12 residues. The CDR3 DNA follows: TGTGCCAGCAGTCACGGGGGGACTGAAGCTTTCTTT. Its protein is CASSHGGTEAFF.

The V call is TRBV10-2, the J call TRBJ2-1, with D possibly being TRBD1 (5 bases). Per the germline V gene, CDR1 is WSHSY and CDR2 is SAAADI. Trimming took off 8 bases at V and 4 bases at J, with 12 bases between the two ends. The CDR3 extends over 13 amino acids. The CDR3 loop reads CASSGAAYNEQFF. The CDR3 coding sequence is TGCGCCAGCTCTGGGGCGGCTTACAATGAGCAGTTCTTC.

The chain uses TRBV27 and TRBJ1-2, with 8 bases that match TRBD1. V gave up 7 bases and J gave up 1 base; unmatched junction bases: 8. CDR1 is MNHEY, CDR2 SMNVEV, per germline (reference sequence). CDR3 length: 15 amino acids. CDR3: CASKKDRADNYGYTF. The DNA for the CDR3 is TGTGCCAGCAAGAAGGACAGGGCCGATAACTATGGCTACACCTTC.

The CDR3 region has the DNA TGCGCCAGCAGCTGGGACAGGGGATACGAGCAGTACTTC. Translation gives CASSWDRGYEQYF. The chain carries TRBV4-3 and TRBJ2-7; TRBD1 aligns across 10 bases. Unmatched junction bases numbered 2, after V lost 5 bases and J lost 4 bases. This CDR3 comprises 13 residues. Germline-derived CDR1 and CDR2 are LGHNA and YSLEER.

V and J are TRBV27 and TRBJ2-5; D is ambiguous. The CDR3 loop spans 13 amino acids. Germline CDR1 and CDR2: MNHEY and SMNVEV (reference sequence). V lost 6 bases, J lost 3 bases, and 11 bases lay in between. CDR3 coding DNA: TGTGCCAGCAGCCGGTCCTCCGAAGAGACCCAGTACTTC. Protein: CASSRSSEETQYF.

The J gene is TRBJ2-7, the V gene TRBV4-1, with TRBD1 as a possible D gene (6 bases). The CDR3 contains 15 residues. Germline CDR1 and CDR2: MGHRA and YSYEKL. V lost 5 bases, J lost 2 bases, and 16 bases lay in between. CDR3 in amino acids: CASSMERDTTYEQYF. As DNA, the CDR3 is TGCGCCAGCAGCATGGAAAGGGACACCACCTACGAGCAGTACTTC.

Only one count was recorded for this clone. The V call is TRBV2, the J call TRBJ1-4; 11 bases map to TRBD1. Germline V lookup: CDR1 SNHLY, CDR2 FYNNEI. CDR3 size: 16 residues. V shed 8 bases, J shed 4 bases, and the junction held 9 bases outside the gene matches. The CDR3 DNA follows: TGTGCCAGCTGGGGACAGGGGGTAGCGGGTAATGAAAAACTGTTTTTT. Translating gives CASWGQGVAGNEKLFF. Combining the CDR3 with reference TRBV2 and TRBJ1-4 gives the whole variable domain EPEVTQTPSHQVTQMGQEVILRCVPISNHLYFYWYRQILGQKVEFLVSFYNNEISEKSEIFDDQFSVERPDGSNFTLKIRSTKLEDSAMYFCASWGQGVAGNEKLFFGSGTQLSVL.

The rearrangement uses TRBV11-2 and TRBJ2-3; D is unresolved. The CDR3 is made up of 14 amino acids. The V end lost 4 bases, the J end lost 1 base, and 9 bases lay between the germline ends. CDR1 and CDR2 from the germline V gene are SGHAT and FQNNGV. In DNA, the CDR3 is TGTGCCAGCAGCTACGTGTCGGGCACAGATACGCAGTATTTT. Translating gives CASSYVSGTDTQYF.